This T cell receptor beta chain is drawn from a study of chemoradiotherapy in HPV16-positive cancers. As for the study in general: Functional T-cell assays on two HPV16-positive patients' cells defined candidate HPV-specific clones and common TCR motifs. General study findings and limits: Non-HPV-specific T cells did not expand in tumors during treatment, whereas candidate HPV-specific clones and E7-related motifs did. Better recurrence-free survival went with HPV-responsive T-cell expansion in HPV16-positive patients.

Sequencing was performed with immunoSEQ multiplex PCR; in TCRdb, only in-frame clones are kept and a portion is missing. The sample includes about 68,000 clones, almost 90% of them seen just once. Germline CDR1 reads SGHAT; CDR2 reads FQNNGV. The CDR3 sequence is 14 residues long. V was pared by 5 bases and J by 3 bases, with 12 bases between. On this clone itself: Its specificity is unknown.

This chain joins TRBV11-2 and TRBJ2-3; D unresolved. The source is a human donor with HPV-associated anogenital cancer. Sequenced material: blood, taken from a patient who underwent chemoradiotherapy. Written as DNA, the CDR3 is TGTGCCAGCAGCCCTTTGAGAGGAACAGATACGCAGTATTTT. Amino acids: CASSPLRGTDTQYF.